This T cell receptor beta chain was sequenced for a study of T cell responses to AZD1222 COVID-19 vaccine. V dropped 2 bases and J dropped 5 bases, with 1 base sitting between them. Germline V gene data show CDR1 as MNHEY and CDR2 as SVGEGT. CDR3 length: 11 amino acids. The assay was immunoSEQ multiplex PCR, and TCRdb's table has in-frame clones only and misses some. The data hold fewer than 100,000 clones, with around 91% observed a single time. For this clone: No antigen is known for it.

Study findings and constraints: Vaccine-related CD4 TCRs covered spike, predominating at 160-218 and 743-854. Following two doses of AZD1222, Spike-specific TCR breadth and depth rose.

Sequences were derived from peripheral blood, sampled on day 0 of AZD1222 vaccination. The chain couples TRBV6-2 or TRBV6-3 to TRBJ2-1; D is uncertain. The sequence derives from an adult in good health. CDR3 coding DNA: TGTGCCAGCAGTTACCACAATGAGCAGTTCTTC. It translates to CASSYHNEQFF.